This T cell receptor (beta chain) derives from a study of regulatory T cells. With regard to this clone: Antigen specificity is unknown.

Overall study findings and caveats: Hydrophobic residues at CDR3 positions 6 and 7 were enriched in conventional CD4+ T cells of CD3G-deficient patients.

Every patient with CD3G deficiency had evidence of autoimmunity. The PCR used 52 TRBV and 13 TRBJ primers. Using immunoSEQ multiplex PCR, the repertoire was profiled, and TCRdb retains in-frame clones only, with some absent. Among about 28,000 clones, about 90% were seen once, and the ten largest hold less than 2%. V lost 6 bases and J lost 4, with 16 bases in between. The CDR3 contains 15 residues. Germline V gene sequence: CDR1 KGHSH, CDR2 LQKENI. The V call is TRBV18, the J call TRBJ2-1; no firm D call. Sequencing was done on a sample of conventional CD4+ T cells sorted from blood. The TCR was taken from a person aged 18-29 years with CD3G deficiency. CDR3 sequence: CASSLGSRKYNEQFF. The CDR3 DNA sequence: TGTGCCAGCTCCCTTGGATCACGAAAATACAATGAGCAGTTCTTC.